This record looks at one T cell receptor beta chain sequence and its context. These data come from a study of T-cell memory formation after mild COVID-19. TCRdb re-called the 5' RACE reads through MiXCR, storing one row per CDR3 protein. The sample shows approximately 400,000 distinct CDR3 sequences, about a sixth of them seen only once. CDR1 and CDR2 (germline): LNHDA, SQIVND (reference sequence). Unmatched junction bases numbered 6, after V lost 3 bases and J lost 5 bases. The CDR3 consists of 14 residues. Sample: PBMCs or a T cell subset sorted from them (not recorded which). The chain combines TRBV19 with TRBJ1-1; 7 nucleotides line up with TRBD1. This TCR came from a man between 18 and 35 years old who had mild COVID-19 (a few samples of this study predate the infection). Cell type and time point are not known. CDR3 DNA: TGTGCCAGTAGTATCCGGGACAGAAGAACTGAAGCTTTCTTT. Translated: CASSIRDRRTEAFF.